This is a list of T cell receptor beta chains from one sample in a study of shared clonotypes between healthy human individuals. The repertoire was sequenced with immunoSEQ multiplex PCR; TCRdb's copy has only in-frame clones and lacks some. The profile shows about 1 million clones, about 80% of them singletons. What was sequenced was memory CD4+ T cells sorted from blood. The receptors here all came from a man aged 18-30 years in good health. Both conserved end residues are part of each CDR3. D genes are given only for firm matches. Some rows have no size entry. The others give once, few or many, or a class for an expanded clone.

TGTGCCACCAGGACCACAGATACGCAGTATTTT	CATRTTDTQYF	-	once	TRBV10-3	TRBJ2-3
TGTGCCAGCAGCCTCCTAGGGGGGAACACTGAAGCTTTCTTT	CASSLLGGNTEAFF	-	-	TRBV7-3	TRBJ1-1
TGTGCCAGTAGTCCTTCCCAGTCCCCCTCCACCTACGAGCAGTACTTC	CASSPSQSPSTYEQYF	-	-	TRBV19	TRBJ2-7
TGTGCTAGTGGTTTGGTACCCATGTTGGCTCGGGGGCGTGATGGGAATGAGCAGTTCTTC	CASGLVPMLARGRDGNEQFF	-	-	TRBV12-5	TRBJ2-1
TGTGCCAGCAGTGAAGAACTAGCGGGAGCTTACCAAGAGACCCAGTACTTC	CASSEELAGAYQETQYF	TRBD2	-	TRBV25-1	TRBJ2-5
TGTGCCAGCAGCTTAGGCCCCGTGGCAGCTTTCTTT	CASSLGPVAAFF	-	-	TRBV11-2	TRBJ1-1
TGTGCCATCAGTGAGACCGGGAGGGGGGATGGCTACACCTTC	CAISETGRGDGYTF	-	-	TRBV10-3	TRBJ1-2
TGTGCCAGCAGCGTGAACACAGATACGCAGTATTTT	CASSVNTDTQYF	-	-	TRBV28	TRBJ2-3
TGTGCCTGGAGTGTACGTAGCGGGAGTGGAAAGACCCAGTACTTC	CAWSVRSGSGKTQYF	TRBD2	-	TRBV30	TRBJ2-5
TGTGCCAGCAGGCCCCCCGTTAGGGAAGAAAAACTGTTTTTT	CASRPPVREEKLFF	-	-	TRBV28	TRBJ1-4
TGTGCCAGCAGTTTCGGGGGGCCATCACCCTACGAGCAGTACTTC	CASSFGGPSPYEQYF	-	-	TRBV27	TRBJ2-7
TGTGCCAGCAGCTTGGTGGGCAGCCTCTTGAACACTGAAGCTTTCTTT	CASSLVGSLLNTEAFF	-	-	TRBV5-5	TRBJ1-1
TGTGCCAGCAGCTCCACAGGGAATTCACCCCTCCACTTT	CASSSTGNSPLHF	-	-	TRBV7-9	TRBJ1-6
TGCGCCAGCAGCTTGGCCTGGGACTTAGCAGATACGCAGTATTTT	CASSLAWDLADTQYF	-	-	TRBV5-1	TRBJ2-3
TGTGCCATCAGTGAGTCGGTGTCGAACACTGAAGCTTTCTTT	CAISESVSNTEAFF	-	-	TRBV10-3	TRBJ1-1
TGCGCCAGCAGCTTGGCAACTAGTTACACAGATACGCAGTATTTT	CASSLATSYTDTQYF	-	few	TRBV5-1	TRBJ2-3
TGCGCCAGCAGAGCCCTCAGGTTAGAAGATACGCAGTATTTT	CASRALRLEDTQYF	-	-	TRBV10-2	TRBJ2-3
TGTGCCAGCAGGTACCGTCCTCAGAGCTCTGGAAACACCATATATTTT	CASRYRPQSSGNTIYF	-	-	TRBV6-6	TRBJ1-3
TGTGCCAGCAGCTCCCGGACTAGCGCCCTCTCCTACGAGCAGTACTTC	CASSSRTSALSYEQYF	TRBD2	-	TRBV9	TRBJ2-7
TGTGCCAGCAGCCCACAGAGCCGAGGGCATTTT	CASSPQSRGHF	-	few	TRBV7-3	TRBJ1-3
TGTGCCAGCAGCTTCGGGACAGGGGATTCACCCCTCCACTTT	CASSFGTGDSPLHF	TRBD1	many	TRBV7-6	TRBJ1-6
TGTGCCATCGGGCCACTAGCGGGGGGCCACACCGGGGAGCTGTTTTTT	CAIGPLAGGHTGELFF	TRBD2	-	TRBV7-6	TRBJ2-2
TGTGCCAGCAGCGCGTGGGACAGCTCCAATGAAAAACTGTTTTTT	CASSAWDSSNEKLFF	TRBD1	-	TRBV5-4	TRBJ1-4
TGTGCCAGCAGCTTGTTTGCGGGGAACACAGATACGCAGTATTTT	CASSLFAGNTDTQYF	-	-	TRBV5-6	TRBJ2-3
TGCGCCAGCAGCTCGAACTTCAGGGTTCAAGAGACCCAGTACTTC	CASSSNFRVQETQYF	-	few	TRBV5-1	TRBJ2-5
TGTGCCAGAAGCCCAACCCCTGACAGCCGGATCTATGGCTACACCTTC	CARSPTPDSRIYGYTF	-	-	TRBV5-3	TRBJ1-2
TGTGCCAGCAGCTTAGATCGGCCGGTTGGAAACACCATATATTTT	CASSLDRPVGNTIYF	-	-	TRBV7-2	TRBJ1-3
TGTGCCAGCAGCGGGACAGGGGCCGGGGATCAGCCCCAGCATTTT	CASSGTGAGDQPQHF	TRBD1	-	TRBV6-1	TRBJ1-5
TGCAGCGCTGGATTGCTAGCGGCCGGGGATCAGTTCTTC	CSAGLLAAGDQFF	TRBD2	-	TRBV29-1	TRBJ2-1
TGCGCCAGCAGCTTCACGGGGACGGGAGAGACCCAGTACTTC	CASSFTGTGETQYF	-	-	TRBV5-1	TRBJ2-5
TGTGCCAGCAGCTGCGACAGGGTGTGTTACAATGAGCAGTTCTTC	CASSCDRVCYNEQFF	TRBD1	-	TRBV11-3	TRBJ2-1
TGTGCCAGCAGTCCCAGGGACTATGGCTACACCTTC	CASSPRDYGYTF	-	once	TRBV6-6	TRBJ1-2
TGCGCCAGCAGCTATACTAGCGGGGGTACCTACAATGAGCAGTTCTTC	CASSYTSGGTYNEQFF	TRBD2	-	TRBV5-1	TRBJ2-1
TGCGCCAGCAGGCAAGTGGGGACAGGGGGCGGTGAGCAGTTCTTC	CASRQVGTGGGEQFF	TRBD1	-	TRBV4-1	TRBJ2-1
TGTGCCAGCAGGGCCGGAGGTTTCAATAGCAATCAGCCCCAGCATTTT	CASRAGGFNSNQPQHF	-	-	TRBV2	TRBJ1-5
TGTGCCAGCAGCATGGTAGCGAACACCGGGGAGCTGTTTTTT	CASSMVANTGELFF	-	-	TRBV7-9	TRBJ2-2
TGCGCCAGCAGCTTGGGCGACACCGGCACAGATACGCAGTATTTT	CASSLGDTGTDTQYF	-	-	TRBV5-1	TRBJ2-3
TGTGCCATCAGTCGGGGGGGCAGCCAGAACACCGGGGAGCTGTTTTTT	CAISRGGSQNTGELFF	TRBD2	-	TRBV10-3	TRBJ2-2
TGTGCCAGCGGTATTAACTATGGCTACACCTTC	CASGINYGYTF	-	few	TRBV28	TRBJ1-2
TGTGCCAGCTCACTTTTGGGGGGTGGTGACACTGAAGCTTTCTTT	CASSLLGGGDTEAFF	-	-	TRBV18	TRBJ1-1
TGTGCCAGCAGCTTAGACCCAGGGACCAGCGAGACCCAGTACTTC	CASSLDPGTSETQYF	-	-	TRBV7-9	TRBJ2-5
TGTGCCAGCAGCTTGGGGGGCGCTGGGGCCAACGTCCTGACTTTC	CASSLGGAGANVLTF	-	many	TRBV5-6	TRBJ2-6
TGTGCCAGCAGCTTGTCTTGGAATCAGCCCCAGCATTTT	CASSLSWNQPQHF	-	-	TRBV5-6	TRBJ1-5
TGTGCCAGCAGTCCCATAGGTCCAAACTATGGCTACACCTTC	CASSPIGPNYGYTF	-	-	TRBV5-6	TRBJ1-2
TGTGCCAGCAGTCCCACAGGGGAGAGGCAGCCCCAGCATTTT	CASSPTGERQPQHF	TRBD1	-	TRBV6-5	TRBJ1-5
TGTGCCAGCAGCTCCCGGGGGATGGGTGGGGCCAACGTCCTGACTTTC	CASSSRGMGGANVLTF	-	-	TRBV5-4	TRBJ2-6
TGTGCCAGCAGCCCCCGGACAGTGAACACCGGGGAGCTGTTTTTT	CASSPRTVNTGELFF	-	-	TRBV7-2	TRBJ2-2
TGTGCCAGCAGCCAATCTAGCGGAAGCTTCTACAATGAGCAGTTCTTC	CASSQSSGSFYNEQFF	-	-	TRBV16	TRBJ2-1
TGTGCCAGCTCACCAGGACAGGGCCCTAATGAAAAACTGTTTTTT	CASSPGQGPNEKLFF	TRBD1	-	TRBV18	TRBJ1-4
TGCGCCAGCAGCTTCGGACAGGAGAATGAAAAACTGTTTTTT	CASSFGQENEKLFF	TRBD1	-	TRBV5-1	TRBJ1-4
TGTGCCAGCAGCTGGGGGACTAGCGGGAGGGCCAGTCAAGAGACCCAGTACTTC	CASSWGTSGRASQETQYF	TRBD2	-	TRBV7-9	TRBJ2-5
TGTGCCATCAGTGCCAGGGATAGAGAGACCCAGTACTTC	CAISARDRETQYF	-	once	TRBV10-3	TRBJ2-5
TGTGCCAGCAGGAAAGGGGGCGCTGGGGCCAACGTCCTGACTTTC	CASRKGGAGANVLTF	TRBD1	-	TRBV28	TRBJ2-6